This T cell receptor (beta chain) comes out of a study of response to subunit inactivated influenza vaccine. Study-level findings and limits: There was a suggestion from the authors that each seasonal influenza vaccination recruits few new T cells.

V lost 5 bases, J lost 5 bases, and 15 bases lay in between. CDR1 and CDR2 (germline): DFQATT, SNEGSKA (reference sequence). The CDR3 consists of 14 residues. TCRdb processed the RT-PCR reads anew with MiXCR; each CDR3 protein has one entry. The table includes about 310,000 distinct CDR3 sequences, approximately 20% detected once. Comment on this clonotype: As yet, its antigen is unknown.

The TCR comes from a man aged 50-75 years who received an inactivated influenza vaccine. J is TRBJ1-4 and V is TRBV20-1; TRBD1 is a possible D gene (5 bases). Source: PBMCs from blood, taken about 20 months after vaccination. The CDR3 here is CSAGIGGVNEKLFF. In nucleotides, the CDR3 is TGCAGTGCTGGAATCGGGGGGGTGAATGAAAAACTGTTTTTT.